These T cell receptor beta chains were read from a single sample in a study of blood T cell repertoires in COVID-19. Assay used: immunoSEQ multiplex PCR; TCRdb lists only in-frame clones, some missing. The sample records 170,000 or so clones, around nine tenths being singletons. The sequenced sample consisted of peripheral blood. These receptors were obtained from a middle-aged man with active or convalescent COVID-19. Both conserved end residues are part of each CDR3. The D gene is left open where the match is weak. Clone size is given for some rows only: seen once, a few or many times, or a class if the clone is expanded.

CDR3 DNA: TGTGCCAGCTCACTGGGACAGGGAGGCTCTTCACCCCTCCACTTT
CDR3 protein: CASSLGQGGSSPLHF
D gene: TRBD1
clone size: NA
V gene: TRBV18
J gene: TRBJ1-6

CDR3 DNA: TGTGCCAGCAGTTCGGCGGATCAGCCCCAGCATTTT
CDR3 protein: CASSSADQPQHF
D gene: NA
clone size: NA
V gene: TRBV12-3/TRBV12-4
J gene: TRBJ1-5

CDR3 DNA: TGTGCCAGCAGCTCCGGGACAGGGGGTGAAGCTTTCTTT
CDR3 protein: CASSSGTGGEAFF
D gene: TRBD1
clone size: NA
V gene: TRBV7-3
J gene: TRBJ1-1

CDR3 DNA: TGTGCCAGCAGATACGGCCCCGGGGAGTCACCCCTCCACTTT
CDR3 protein: CASRYGPGESPLHF
D gene: NA
clone size: NA
V gene: TRBV11-1
J gene: TRBJ1-6

CDR3 DNA: TGTGCCAGCAGTTACTCGGGGGGTACTATTGGCTACACCTTC
CDR3 protein: CASSYSGGTIGYTF
D gene: NA
clone size: NA
V gene: TRBV6-6
J gene: TRBJ1-2

CDR3 DNA: TGCGCCAGCAGCCTGGGGCAGGGCGCGAACTATGGCTACACCTTC
CDR3 protein: CASSLGQGANYGYTF
D gene: NA
clone size: NA
V gene: TRBV4-1
J gene: TRBJ1-2

CDR3 DNA: TGTGCTAGTGGTTTGGTAAAGGGGCGTTGGTCCACAGATACGCAGTATTTT
CDR3 protein: CASGLVKGRWSTDTQYF
D gene: NA
clone size: NA
V gene: TRBV12-5
J gene: TRBJ2-3

CDR3 DNA: TGTGCCACCAGCAGAGGCCCCGGACAGGGCAGCAATGAGCAGTTCTTC
CDR3 protein: CATSRGPGQGSNEQFF
D gene: TRBD1
clone size: NA
V gene: TRBV15
J gene: TRBJ2-1

CDR3 DNA: TGTGCCAGCAGCGCACGACAGGGGACCGTCTCCTACGAGCAGTACTTC
CDR3 protein: CASSARQGTVSYEQYF
D gene: TRBD1
clone size: NA
V gene: TRBV7-8
J gene: TRBJ2-7

CDR3 DNA: TGTGCCAGCAGCCACAGCGGGGGTGGCTACAATGAGCAGTTCTTC
CDR3 protein: CASSHSGGGYNEQFF
D gene: TRBD2
clone size: once
V gene: TRBV3-1/TRBV3-2
J gene: TRBJ2-1

CDR3 DNA: TGTGCCAGCAGTTACTCCCAGAACACTGAAGCTTTCTTT
CDR3 protein: CASSYSQNTEAFF
D gene: NA
clone size: few
V gene: TRBV6-5
J gene: TRBJ1-1

CDR3 DNA: TGTGCCAGCAGCTTAGACAGGGGTGGGACTGAAGCTTTCTTT
CDR3 protein: CASSLDRGGTEAFF
D gene: TRBD1
clone size: NA
V gene: TRBV7-2
J gene: TRBJ1-1

CDR3 DNA: TGCGCCAGCAGTGATTATGGCAGGGAAGTTCAGCCCCAGCATTTT
CDR3 protein: CASSDYGREVQPQHF
D gene: NA
clone size: NA
V gene: TRBV10-2
J gene: TRBJ1-5

CDR3 DNA: TGCAGCGTCCACTCTAATGAAAAACTGTTTTTT
CDR3 protein: CSVHSNEKLFF
D gene: NA
clone size: NA
V gene: TRBV29-1
J gene: TRBJ1-4

CDR3 DNA: TGTGCCAGCGTGGACAGGGGTGGTGAAAAACTGTTTTTT
CDR3 protein: CASVDRGGEKLFF
D gene: TRBD1
clone size: NA
V gene: TRBV7-8
J gene: TRBJ1-4

CDR3 DNA: TGTGCCACCAGCAGAGTGGGCAGCAATCAGCCCCAGCATTTT
CDR3 protein: CATSRVGSNQPQHF
D gene: NA
clone size: once
V gene: TRBV15
J gene: TRBJ1-5

CDR3 DNA: TGTGCCAGCTCACCACTTGCGGGGGGGCCGAGCACAGATACGCAGTATTTT
CDR3 protein: CASSPLAGGPSTDTQYF
D gene: TRBD2
clone size: NA
V gene: TRBV18
J gene: TRBJ2-3

CDR3 DNA: TGTGCCAGCAGCTTGGTGGGGGCGACAGTCTGGGGAAACACCATATATTTT
CDR3 protein: CASSLVGATVWGNTIYF
D gene: NA
clone size: NA
V gene: TRBV5-5
J gene: TRBJ1-3

CDR3 DNA: TGTGCCAGCAGCTTACTCCGACAGGGTTTAATGAAACTGTTTTTT
CDR3 protein: CASSLLRQGLMKLFF
D gene: TRBD1
clone size: NA
V gene: TRBV6-5
J gene: TRBJ1-4

CDR3 DNA: TGCGCCAGCAGCCCCTTGACTAGCGGGGGGATCGGGGAGCTGTTTTTT
CDR3 protein: CASSPLTSGGIGELFF
D gene: TRBD2
clone size: NA
V gene: TRBV5-1
J gene: TRBJ2-2

CDR3 DNA: TGTGCCAGCAGCTTAGCGGGGGGCGCGTTGTTCTTC
CDR3 protein: CASSLAGGALFF
D gene: NA
clone size: NA
V gene: TRBV11-2
J gene: TRBJ2-1

CDR3 DNA: TGTGCCAGCAGCCCGAGGACAGGGTTTGAGACCCAGTACTTC
CDR3 protein: CASSPRTGFETQYF
D gene: TRBD1
clone size: NA
V gene: TRBV7-2
J gene: TRBJ2-5

CDR3 DNA: TGTGCCAGCAGCAATAACCGGGGGGAGACCCAGTACTTC
CDR3 protein: CASSNNRGETQYF
D gene: NA
clone size: NA
V gene: TRBV13
J gene: TRBJ2-5

CDR3 DNA: TGTGCCAGCAGGATGGGGACAGTAAATAATCAGCCCCAGCATTTT
CDR3 protein: CASRMGTVNNQPQHF
D gene: TRBD1
clone size: few
V gene: TRBV2
J gene: TRBJ1-5

CDR3 DNA: TGTGCCAGCAGCAACCGGGCAGGGGCACACACCGGGGAGCTGTTTTTT
CDR3 protein: CASSNRAGAHTGELFF
D gene: NA
clone size: NA
V gene: TRBV11-2
J gene: TRBJ2-2

CDR3 DNA: TGTGCCAGCAGCCAAGATCCGAGCGGCAGCACAGATACGCAGTATTTT
CDR3 protein: CASSQDPSGSTDTQYF
D gene: NA
clone size: NA
V gene: TRBV3-1/TRBV3-2
J gene: TRBJ2-3

CDR3 DNA: TGCGCCAGCAGCTTGATTCTTGCGGGGGAGACAGATACGCAGTATTTT
CDR3 protein: CASSLILAGETDTQYF
D gene: TRBD2
clone size: once
V gene: TRBV5-1
J gene: TRBJ2-3

CDR3 DNA: TGTGCCACCAGCGGGACTAGCGGGGGGCCTAGCACAGATACGCAGTATTTT
CDR3 protein: CATSGTSGGPSTDTQYF
D gene: TRBD2
clone size: NA
V gene: TRBV15
J gene: TRBJ2-3

CDR3 DNA: TGTGCCAGCAGTAATCTCGGGGGGGCCATTGATGAGCAGTTCTTC
CDR3 protein: CASSNLGGAIDEQFF
D gene: TRBD2
clone size: NA
V gene: TRBV9
J gene: TRBJ2-1

CDR3 DNA: TGTGCCAGCAATTACGGGGGGGCCGTTTCCGAAGATACGCAGTATTTT
CDR3 protein: CASNYGGAVSEDTQYF
D gene: TRBD2
clone size: NA
V gene: TRBV7-9
J gene: TRBJ2-3

CDR3 DNA: TGTGCCAGTAGTATAGCCCGTCAGACTTCTGGAAACACCATATATTTT
CDR3 protein: CASSIARQTSGNTIYF
D gene: NA
clone size: NA
V gene: TRBV19
J gene: TRBJ1-3

CDR3 DNA: TGTGCCAGCAGCTCTGGACAGCCGGATCAGCCCCAGCATTTT
CDR3 protein: CASSSGQPDQPQHF
D gene: NA
clone size: NA
V gene: TRBV5-8
J gene: TRBJ1-5

CDR3 DNA: TGTGCCAGCAGTTTGGAGGGGCTCCAGCCCCAGCATTTT
CDR3 protein: CASSLEGLQPQHF
D gene: NA
clone size: NA
V gene: TRBV28
J gene: TRBJ1-5

CDR3 DNA: TGTGCCAGCACCGGGTGGGGCCTAGGCTACACCTTC
CDR3 protein: CASTGWGLGYTF
D gene: NA
clone size: NA
V gene: TRBV12-3/TRBV12-4
J gene: TRBJ1-2

CDR3 DNA: TGTGCCAGCAGTTCCCCAACAGGGGGAAATTCACCCCTCCACTTT
CDR3 protein: CASSSPTGGNSPLHF
D gene: TRBD1
clone size: medium-sized
V gene: TRBV6-6
J gene: TRBJ1-6

CDR3 DNA: TGTGCCAGCAGCCCCAGCGGGGGCGTAGATGGGACAGATACGCAGTATTTT
CDR3 protein: CASSPSGGVDGTDTQYF
D gene: NA
clone size: NA
V gene: TRBV21-1
J gene: TRBJ2-3

CDR3 DNA: TGTGCCAGCAGCCCGGACATTAACCCAGTCGATACGCAGTATTTT
CDR3 protein: CASSPDINPVDTQYF
D gene: NA
clone size: NA
V gene: TRBV5-5
J gene: TRBJ2-3

CDR3 DNA: TGTGCCAGCAGCTTGGGGCGGGGAGGTCAGCCCCAGCATTTT
CDR3 protein: CASSLGRGGQPQHF
D gene: NA
clone size: NA
V gene: TRBV7-2
J gene: TRBJ1-5

CDR3 DNA: TGTGCCAGCAGCCGGATGATTGGGACAGGGACCGTCTACACCTTC
CDR3 protein: CASSRMIGTGTVYTF
D gene: TRBD1
clone size: NA
V gene: TRBV28
J gene: TRBJ1-2

CDR3 DNA: TGTGCCAGCAGCTTGAGACTGGGGAGGGTAGCGTCACCCCTCCACTTT
CDR3 protein: CASSLRLGRVASPLHF
D gene: NA
clone size: NA
V gene: TRBV7-2
J gene: TRBJ1-6

CDR3 DNA: TGTGCCAGCAGTCTAGCTGCGGGACGAAACTACGAGCAGTACTTC
CDR3 protein: CASSLAAGRNYEQYF
D gene: NA
clone size: NA
V gene: TRBV6-4
J gene: TRBJ2-7

CDR3 DNA: TGTGCCATCAGTACCGGGACTACCCAAGAGACCCAGTACTTC
CDR3 protein: CAISTGTTQETQYF
D gene: TRBD2
clone size: NA
V gene: TRBV10-3
J gene: TRBJ2-5

CDR3 DNA: TGCGCCAGCAGTTTTCAGGGACAGGGGGCCTACGAGCAGTACTTC
CDR3 protein: CASSFQGQGAYEQYF
D gene: TRBD1
clone size: few
V gene: TRBV5-1
J gene: TRBJ2-7

CDR3 DNA: TGCGCCAGCAGCGAGCCATCACAGGGGCCCACAGATACGCAGTATTTT
CDR3 protein: CASSEPSQGPTDTQYF
D gene: TRBD1
clone size: NA
V gene: TRBV5-1
J gene: TRBJ2-3

CDR3 DNA: TGCGCCAGCAGTGACAGGGGACCCACAGATACGCAGTATTTT
CDR3 protein: CASSDRGPTDTQYF
D gene: NA
clone size: NA
V gene: TRBV10-2
J gene: TRBJ2-3

CDR3 DNA: TGTGCTAGTGCCGTTGCTTACGGGGGGTCGGACGGGGAGCTGTTTTTT
CDR3 protein: CASAVAYGGSDGELFF
D gene: TRBD2
clone size: NA
V gene: TRBV12-5
J gene: TRBJ2-2

CDR3 DNA: TGTGCCAGCAGTGATCAGGGGGCCGCGACGAGGATAAACGGCTACACCTTC
CDR3 protein: CASSDQGAATRINGYTF
D gene: TRBD1
clone size: NA
V gene: TRBV6-1
J gene: TRBJ1-2

CDR3 DNA: TGCAGCGCAGACAGCATGAACACTGAAGCTTTCTTT
CDR3 protein: CSADSMNTEAFF
D gene: NA
clone size: NA
V gene: TRBV29-1
J gene: TRBJ1-1